This T cell receptor beta chain was sequenced during a study of CD8+ T cells in alopecia areata. Isolated RNA was reverse transcribed into cDNA used as the sequencing template. Profiled with immunoSEQ multiplex PCR; TCRdb holds only in-frame clones, not every one. Among roughly 64,000 clones listed, about 44% were seen once. Points from the study as a whole: Scalp sequencing captures resident alphabeta T cells of normal skin too. Normal scalp had lower clonality than lesional scalp, with alopecia totalis/universalis lesions showing this most strongly.

Alopecia areata patients provided lesional scalp punch biopsies and peripheral blood, both collected for the study. A FACSAria was used to sort CD4+ and CD8+ T cells. These cells came from PBMCs. In the case of this clone: Its antigen is undetermined.

The material sequenced was NKG2D-low CD8+ T cells sorted from blood. This TCR was sampled from a human donor with alopecia areata.

CDR3 protein: CASSSGPFPNEQFF. DNA for the CDR3: TGTGCCAGCAGTTCGGGTCCTTTCCCAAATGAGCAGTTCTTC. The genes are TRBV6-6 and TRBJ2-1; D uncertain. CDR3 length equals 14 residues. The V gene's germline CDR1 is MNHNY and CDR2 SVGAGI (reference sequence). Trimming shortened V by 4 bases and J by 7 bases, and 14 bases separated the two germline ends.